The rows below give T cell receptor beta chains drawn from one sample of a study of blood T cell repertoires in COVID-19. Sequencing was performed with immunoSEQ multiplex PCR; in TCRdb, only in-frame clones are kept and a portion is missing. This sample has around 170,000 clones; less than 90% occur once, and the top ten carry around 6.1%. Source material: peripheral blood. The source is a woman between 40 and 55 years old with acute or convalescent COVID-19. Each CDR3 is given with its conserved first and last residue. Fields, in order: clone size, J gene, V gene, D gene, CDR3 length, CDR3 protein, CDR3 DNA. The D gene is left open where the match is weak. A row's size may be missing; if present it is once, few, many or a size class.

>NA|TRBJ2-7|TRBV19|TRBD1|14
CASGHGQGSYEQYF
TGTGCCAGTGGGCACGGACAGGGGTCCTACGAGCAGTACTTC
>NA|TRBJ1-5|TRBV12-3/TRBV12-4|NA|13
CASSLQVHQPQHF
TGTGCCAGCAGTTTACAGGTCCATCAGCCCCAGCATTTT
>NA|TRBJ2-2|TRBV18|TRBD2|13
CASSPTSAGELFF
TGTGCCAGCTCACCCACTAGCGCCGGGGAGCTGTTTTTT
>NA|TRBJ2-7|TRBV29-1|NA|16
CSVRGLADGQTYEQYF
TGCAGCGTTCGAGGGCTCGCGGACGGGCAGACCTACGAGCAGTACTTC
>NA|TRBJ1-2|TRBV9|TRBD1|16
CASSVGVGTVSYGYTF
TGTGCCAGCAGCGTAGGCGTCGGGACAGTCTCATATGGCTACACCTTC
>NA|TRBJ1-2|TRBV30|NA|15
CAWSSPGATNYGYTF
TGTGCCTGGAGTTCCCCGGGAGCTACTAACTATGGCTACACCTTC
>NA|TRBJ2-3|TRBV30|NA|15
CAWSVVTNPLDTQYF
TGTGCCTGGAGCGTTGTGACAAATCCTTTAGATACGCAGTATTTT
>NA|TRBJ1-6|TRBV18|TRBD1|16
CASSPIRGQGDSPLHF
TGTGCCAGCTCACCGATTCGGGGACAGGGCGATTCACCCCTCCACTTT
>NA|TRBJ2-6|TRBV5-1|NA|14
CASSLDGGANVLTF
TGCGCCAGCAGCTTGGACGGTGGGGCCAACGTCCTGACTTTC
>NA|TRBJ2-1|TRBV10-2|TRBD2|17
CASSGLLAGGVSNEQFF
TGCGCCAGCAGTGGCCTACTAGCGGGAGGTGTGAGCAATGAGCAGTTCTTC
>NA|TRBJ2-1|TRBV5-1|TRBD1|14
CASSLIQGDNEQFF
TGCGCCAGCAGCTTGATCCAGGGGGACAATGAGCAGTTCTTC
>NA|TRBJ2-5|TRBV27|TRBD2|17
CASSRRTLAGGQETQYF
TGTGCCAGCAGTCGGAGGACCTTAGCGGGGGGCCAAGAGACCCAGTACTTC
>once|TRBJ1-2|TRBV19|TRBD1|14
CASSTQGASPYYTF
TGTGCCAGTAGTACGCAGGGGGCGAGTCCGTATTACACCTTC
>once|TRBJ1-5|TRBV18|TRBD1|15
CASSPGTGVGQPQHF
TGTGCCAGCTCACCAGGGACAGGGGTAGGGCAGCCCCAGCATTTT
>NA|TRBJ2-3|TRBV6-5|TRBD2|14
CASRGSGGTDTQYF
TGTGCCAGCAGAGGGAGCGGGGGTACAGATACGCAGTATTTT
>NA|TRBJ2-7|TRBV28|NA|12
CASSLGQYEQYF
TGTGCCAGCAGTTTAGGACAGTACGAGCAGTACTTC
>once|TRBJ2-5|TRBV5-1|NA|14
CASSLAAGVETQYF
TGCGCCAGCAGCTTGGCCGCAGGGGTAGAGACCCAGTACTTC
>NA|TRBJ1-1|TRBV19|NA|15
CASTPPGRGNTEAFF
TGTGCCAGTACCCCCCCGGGCAGGGGGAACACTGAAGCTTTCTTT
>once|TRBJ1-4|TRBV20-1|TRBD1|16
CSASPGTGGFGEKLFF
TGCAGTGCTAGTCCCGGGACAGGGGGATTTGGGGAAAAACTGTTTTTT
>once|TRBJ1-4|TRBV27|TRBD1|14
CASSRTGVNEKLFF
TGTGCCAGCAGCCGGACAGGGGTTAATGAAAAACTGTTTTTT
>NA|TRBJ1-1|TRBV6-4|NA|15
CASSDSFRQRAEAFF
TGTGCCAGCAGTGACTCCTTTCGACAGCGGGCTGAAGCTTTCTTT
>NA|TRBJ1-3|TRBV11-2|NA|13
CASSLSGGNTIYF
TGTGCCAGCAGCTTATCCGGTGGAAACACCATATATTTT
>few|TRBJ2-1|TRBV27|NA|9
CASLNEQFF
TGTGCCAGCCTCAATGAGCAGTTCTTC
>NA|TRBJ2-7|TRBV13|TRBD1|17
CASSFQSGTGITAGQYF
TGTGCCAGCAGCTTCCAATCCGGGACAGGGATTACGGCGGGGCAGTACTTC
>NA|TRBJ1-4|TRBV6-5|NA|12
CASSRQSEKLFF
TGTGCCAGCAGTCGACAGTCTGAAAAACTGTTTTTT
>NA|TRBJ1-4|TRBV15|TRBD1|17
CATSSRTGVLVWEKLFF
TGTGCCACCAGCTCCCGGACAGGGGTATTGGTGTGGGAAAAACTGTTTTTT
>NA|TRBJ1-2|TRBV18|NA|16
CASSPGLSDLNYGYTF
TGTGCCAGCTCACCGGGACTGTCAGATCTTAACTATGGCTACACCTTC
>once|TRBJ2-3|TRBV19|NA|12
CASSTYTDTQYF
TGTGCCAGTAGTACCTACACAGATACGCAGTATTTT
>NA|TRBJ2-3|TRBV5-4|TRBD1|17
CASSEKVGQGRGDTQYF
TGTGCCAGCAGCGAGAAGGTCGGACAGGGTCGAGGAGATACGCAGTATTTT
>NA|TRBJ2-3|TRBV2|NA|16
CASSEAQVPLADTQYF
TGTGCCAGCAGTGAAGCGCAGGTCCCACTTGCAGATACGCAGTATTTT
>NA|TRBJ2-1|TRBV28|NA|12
CASRYSSNEQFF
TGTGCCAGCAGGTACTCGTCGAATGAGCAGTTCTTC
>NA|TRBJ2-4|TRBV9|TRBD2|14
CASSVGLAANIQYF
TGTGCCAGCAGCGTCGGACTAGCTGCAAACATTCAGTACTTC
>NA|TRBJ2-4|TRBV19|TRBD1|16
CASSTQGARDKNIQYF
TGTGCCAGTAGTACACAGGGGGCGCGTGACAAAAACATTCAGTACTTC
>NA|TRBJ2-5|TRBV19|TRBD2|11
CASTGGETQYF
TGTGCCAGTACGGGGGGGGAGACCCAGTACTTC
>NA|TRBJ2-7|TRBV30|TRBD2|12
CAWAGLTYEQYF
TGTGCCTGGGCGGGACTAACCTACGAGCAGTACTTC
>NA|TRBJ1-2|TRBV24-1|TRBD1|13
CATQGQGAGGYTF
TGTGCCACCCAAGGACAGGGGGCCGGTGGCTACACCTTC
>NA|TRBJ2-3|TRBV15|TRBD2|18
CATSRDIGTTLWADTQYF
TGTGCCACCAGCAGAGATATCGGGACTACCCTTTGGGCAGATACGCAGTATTTT
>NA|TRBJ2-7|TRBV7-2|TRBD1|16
CASSLGLNRGLYEQYF
TGTGCCAGCAGCTTAGGCTTGAACAGGGGATTGTACGAGCAGTACTTC
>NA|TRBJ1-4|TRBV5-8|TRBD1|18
CASSSLDRAGLANEKLFF
TGTGCCAGCAGCTCCCTGGACAGGGCAGGCTTAGCTAATGAAAAACTGTTTTTT
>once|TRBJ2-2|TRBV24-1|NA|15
CATSKEGSNTGELFF
TGTGCCACCAGTAAAGAGGGTTCGAACACCGGGGAGCTGTTTTTT
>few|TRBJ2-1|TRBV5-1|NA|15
CASSAGGLSYNEQFF
TGCGCCAGCAGCGCGGGCGGCCTCTCCTACAATGAGCAGTTCTTC
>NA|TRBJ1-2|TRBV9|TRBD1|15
CASSLRTGRDYGYTF
TGTGCCAGCAGCCTCCGGACAGGGAGGGATTATGGCTACACCTTC
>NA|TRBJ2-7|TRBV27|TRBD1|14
CASSFRDRFYEQYF
TGTGCCAGCAGTTTCCGGGACAGGTTCTACGAGCAGTACTTC
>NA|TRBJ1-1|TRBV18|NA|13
CASSRPEANEAFF
TGTGCCAGCTCACGGCCCGAGGCCAATGAAGCTTTCTTT
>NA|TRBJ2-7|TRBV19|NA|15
CASSPGPTSSYEQYF
TGTGCCAGTAGCCCAGGGCCCACGAGCTCCTACGAGCAGTACTTC
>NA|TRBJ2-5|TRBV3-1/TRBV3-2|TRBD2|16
CASSRFTGGGRKTQYF
TGTGCCAGCAGCCGTTTCACGGGAGGAGGGAGGAAGACCCAGTACTTC